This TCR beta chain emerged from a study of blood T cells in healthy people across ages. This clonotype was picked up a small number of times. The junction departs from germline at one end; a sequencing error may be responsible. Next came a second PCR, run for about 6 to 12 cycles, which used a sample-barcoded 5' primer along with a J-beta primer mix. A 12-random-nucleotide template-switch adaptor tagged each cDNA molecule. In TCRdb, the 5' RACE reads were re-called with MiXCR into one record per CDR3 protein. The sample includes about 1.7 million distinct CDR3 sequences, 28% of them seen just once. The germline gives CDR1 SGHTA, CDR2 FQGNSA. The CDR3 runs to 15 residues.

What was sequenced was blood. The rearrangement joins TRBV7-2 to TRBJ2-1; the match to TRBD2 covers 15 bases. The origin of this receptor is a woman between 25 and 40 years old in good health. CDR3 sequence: CACSLRTSGRAEQFF. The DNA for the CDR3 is TGTGCCTGCAGCTTACGGACTAGCGGGAGGGCCGAGCAGTTCTTC.